The sequence of this T cell receptor (beta chain) was determined in a study of OX40 agonist ivuxolimab in advanced cancers. Study details: A mean age of around 63 years, range roughly 20 to 85, was recorded, and around 85% were male.

Exclusion of a patient followed from autoimmune disease history or systemic immunosuppression. Profiled with immunoSEQ multiplex PCR; TCRdb holds only in-frame clones, not every one. Of about 23,000 clones in the sample, roughly 71% were seen once. This clone was seen a few times. V lost 0 bases to trimming and J lost 8 bases, with 19 bases between them. CDR1 is MNHEY, CDR2 SVGAGI, per germline. There are 16 residues in the CDR3. The sequences come from CD4+ or CD8+ T cells sorted from blood, collected in a trial of the OX40 agonist ivuxolimab. The clonotype originates from an adult with an advanced solid tumor such as melanoma, head and neck, liver or kidney cancer. This chain links TRBV6-5 with TRBJ1-2; tentatively, D is TRBD1 (5 bases). CDR3 DNA: TGTGCCAGCAGTTACTCAGGGGCCTATGCCAGTGGGGGCTACACCTTC. It encodes CASSYSGAYASGGYTF.